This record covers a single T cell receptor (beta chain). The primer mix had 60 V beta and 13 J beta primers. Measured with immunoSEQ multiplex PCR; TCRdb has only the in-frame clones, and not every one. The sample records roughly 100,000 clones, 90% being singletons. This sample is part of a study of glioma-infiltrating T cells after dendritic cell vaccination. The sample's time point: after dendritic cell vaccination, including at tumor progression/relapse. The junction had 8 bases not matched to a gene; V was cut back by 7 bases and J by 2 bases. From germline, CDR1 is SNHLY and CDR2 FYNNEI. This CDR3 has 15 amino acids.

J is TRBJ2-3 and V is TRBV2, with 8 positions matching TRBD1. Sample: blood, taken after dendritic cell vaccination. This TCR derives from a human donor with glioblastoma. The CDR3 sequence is CASTIPGQATDTQYF. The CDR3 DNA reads TGTGCCAGCACTATACCGGGACAGGCCACAGATACGCAGTATTTT.